This section outlines one T cell receptor (beta chain) sequence together with its context. Trimming shortened V by 10 bases and J by 4 bases, and 16 bases separated the two germline ends. The CDR3 covers 13 residues. Germline CDR1 and CDR2: MNHNY and SVGAGI (reference sequence). The protocol was immunoSEQ multiplex PCR, while the TCRdb copy is restricted to in-frame clones and leaves out a portion. The sample lists about 98,000 clones; roughly three quarters were seen once. The data were obtained in a study of control samples from healthy donors and cancer patients. Sequencing input: blood. The rearrangement joins TRBV6-6 to TRBJ1-2; D remains unclear. The sequence derives from a woman aged 25 to 45 in good health. The CDR3 DNA is TGTGCCACCGGGGATGCAACAAGCTATGGCTACACCTTC. As protein: CATGDATSYGYTF.